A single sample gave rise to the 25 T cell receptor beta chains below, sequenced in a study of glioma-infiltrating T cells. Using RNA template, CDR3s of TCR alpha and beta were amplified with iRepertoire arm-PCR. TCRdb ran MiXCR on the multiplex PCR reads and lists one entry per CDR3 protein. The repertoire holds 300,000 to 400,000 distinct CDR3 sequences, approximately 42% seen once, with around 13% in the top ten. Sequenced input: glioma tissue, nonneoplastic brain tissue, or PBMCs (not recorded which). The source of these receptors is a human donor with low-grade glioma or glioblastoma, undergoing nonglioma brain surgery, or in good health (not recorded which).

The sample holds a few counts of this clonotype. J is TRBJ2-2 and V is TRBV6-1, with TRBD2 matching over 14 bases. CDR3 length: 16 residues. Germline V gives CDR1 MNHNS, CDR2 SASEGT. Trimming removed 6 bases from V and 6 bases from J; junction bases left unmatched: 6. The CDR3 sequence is CASRPPGLAGAGELFF. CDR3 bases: TGTGCCAGCAGACCTCCGGGACTAGCGGGAGCCGGGGAGCTGTTTTTT.

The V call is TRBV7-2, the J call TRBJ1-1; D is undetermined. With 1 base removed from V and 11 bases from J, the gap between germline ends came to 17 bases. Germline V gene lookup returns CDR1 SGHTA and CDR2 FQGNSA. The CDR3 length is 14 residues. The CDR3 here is CASSLGPLREMAFF. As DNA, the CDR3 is TGTGCCAGCAGCTTAGGCCCTCTCCGGGAGATGGCTTTCTTT.

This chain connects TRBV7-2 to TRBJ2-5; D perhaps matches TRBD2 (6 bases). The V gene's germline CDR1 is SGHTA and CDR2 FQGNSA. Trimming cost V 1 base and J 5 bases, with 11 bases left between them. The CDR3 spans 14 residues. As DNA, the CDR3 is TGTGCCAGCAGCTTAGATGGGACTTTGGAGACCCAGTACTTC. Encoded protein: CASSLDGTLETQYF.

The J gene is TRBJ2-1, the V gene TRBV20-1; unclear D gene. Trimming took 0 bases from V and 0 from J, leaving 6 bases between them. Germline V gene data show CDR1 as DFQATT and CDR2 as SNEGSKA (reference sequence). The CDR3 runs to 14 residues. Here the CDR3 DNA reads TGCAGTGCTAGAGACTTGAGCTCCTACAATGAGCAGTTCTTC. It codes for CSARDLSSYNEQFF.

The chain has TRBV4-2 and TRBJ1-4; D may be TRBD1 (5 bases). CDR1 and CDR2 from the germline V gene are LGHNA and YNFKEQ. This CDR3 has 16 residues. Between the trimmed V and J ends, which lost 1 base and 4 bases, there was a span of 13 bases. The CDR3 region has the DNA TGTGCCAGCAGCCAAGTAGGGACGGCATTTAATGAAAAACTGTTTTTT. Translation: CASSQVGTAFNEKLFF.

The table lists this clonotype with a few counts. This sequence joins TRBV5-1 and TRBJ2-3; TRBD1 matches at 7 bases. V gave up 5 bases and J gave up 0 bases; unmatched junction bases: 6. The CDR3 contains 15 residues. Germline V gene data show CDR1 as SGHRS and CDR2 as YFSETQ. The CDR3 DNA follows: TGCGCCAGCAGAACCGGGACAGCTAGCACAGATACGCAGTATTTT. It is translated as CASRTGTASTDTQYF.

The chain's CDR3 is CASSLDDRIPHEAFF. CDR3 coding DNA: TGTGCCAGCAGCTTAGACGACAGAATCCCACATGAAGCTTTCTTT. The J gene is TRBJ1-1, the V gene TRBV7-9; possibly TRBD1 for D (5 bases). Per the germline V gene, CDR1 is SEHNR and CDR2 is FQNEAQ (reference sequence). This CDR3 is built from 15 residues. The germline V and J ends were trimmed by 1 base and 7 bases, with 16 bases remaining between them.

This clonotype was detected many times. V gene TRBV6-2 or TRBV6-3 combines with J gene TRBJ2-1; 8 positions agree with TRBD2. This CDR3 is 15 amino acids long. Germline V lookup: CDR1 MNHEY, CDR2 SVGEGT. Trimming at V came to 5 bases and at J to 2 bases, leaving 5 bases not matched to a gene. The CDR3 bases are TGTGCCAGCAGTCAAATTAGCGGGGCCTACAATGAGCAGTTCTTC. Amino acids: CASSQISGAYNEQFF.

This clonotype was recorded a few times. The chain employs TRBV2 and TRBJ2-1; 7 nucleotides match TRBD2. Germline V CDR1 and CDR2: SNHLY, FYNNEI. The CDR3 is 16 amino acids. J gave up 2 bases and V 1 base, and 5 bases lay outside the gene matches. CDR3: CASSEGGLAAYNEQFF. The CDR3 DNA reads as TGTGCCAGCAGTGAAGGTGGGCTAGCGGCCTACAATGAGCAGTTCTTC. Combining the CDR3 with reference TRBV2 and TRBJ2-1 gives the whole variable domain EPEVTQTPSHQVTQMGQEVILRCVPISNHLYFYWYRQILGQKVEFLVSFYNNEISEKSEIFDDQFSVERPDGSNFTLKIRSTKLEDSAMYFCASSEGGLAAYNEQFFGPGTRLTVL.

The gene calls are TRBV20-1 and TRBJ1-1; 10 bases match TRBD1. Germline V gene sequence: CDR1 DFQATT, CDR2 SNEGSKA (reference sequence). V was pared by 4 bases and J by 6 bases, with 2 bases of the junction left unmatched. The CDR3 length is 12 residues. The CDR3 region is CSATGQGAEAFF. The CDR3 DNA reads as TGCAGTGCTACCGGACAGGGGGCTGAAGCTTTCTTT.

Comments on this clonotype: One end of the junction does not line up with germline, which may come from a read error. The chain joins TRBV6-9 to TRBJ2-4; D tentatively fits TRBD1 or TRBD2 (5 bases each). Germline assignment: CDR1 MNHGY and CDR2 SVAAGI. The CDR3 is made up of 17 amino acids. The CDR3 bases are TGTGCCAGCAGTTACCCTAGACAGCGGTCAGCCAAAAACACTCAGTACTTC. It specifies CASSYPRQRSAKNTQYF.

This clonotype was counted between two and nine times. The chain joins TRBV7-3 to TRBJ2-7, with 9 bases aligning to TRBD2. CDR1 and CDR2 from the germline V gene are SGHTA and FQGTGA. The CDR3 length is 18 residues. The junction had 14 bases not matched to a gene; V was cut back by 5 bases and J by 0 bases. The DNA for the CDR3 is TGTGCCAGCAGCATTCAAACCGCGACTAGCGGAACCTCCTACGAGCAGTACTTC. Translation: CASSIQTATSGTSYEQYF.

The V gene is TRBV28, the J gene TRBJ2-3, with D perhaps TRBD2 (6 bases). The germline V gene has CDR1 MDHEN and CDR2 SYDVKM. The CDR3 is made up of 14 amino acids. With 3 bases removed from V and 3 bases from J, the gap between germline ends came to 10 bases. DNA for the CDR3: TGTGCCAGCAGTTTGGGGGGTCTGACAGATACGCAGTATTTT. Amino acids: CASSLGGLTDTQYF.

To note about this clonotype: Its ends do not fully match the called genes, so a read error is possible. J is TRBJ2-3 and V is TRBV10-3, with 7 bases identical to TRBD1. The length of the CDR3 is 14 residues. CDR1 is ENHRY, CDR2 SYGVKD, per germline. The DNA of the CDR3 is TGTGCCACCAGTGAAACAGGGGTGGCGGATACGCAGTATTTT. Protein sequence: CATSETGVADTQYF.

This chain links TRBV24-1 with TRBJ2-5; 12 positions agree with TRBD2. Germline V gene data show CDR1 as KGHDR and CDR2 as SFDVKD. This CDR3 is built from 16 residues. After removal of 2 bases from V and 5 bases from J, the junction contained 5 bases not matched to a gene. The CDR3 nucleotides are TGTGCCACCAGTGATTCGACTAGCGGGAGCCGGGAGACCCAGTACTTC. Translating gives CATSDSTSGSRETQYF.

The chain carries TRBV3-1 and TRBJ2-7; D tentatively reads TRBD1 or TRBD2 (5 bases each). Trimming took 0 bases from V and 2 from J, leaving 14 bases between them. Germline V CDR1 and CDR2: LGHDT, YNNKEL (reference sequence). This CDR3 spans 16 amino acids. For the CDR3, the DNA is TGTGCCAGCAGCCAAGATTGGGGGTTTCCTACCTACGAGCAGTACTTC. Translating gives CASSQDWGFPTYEQYF.

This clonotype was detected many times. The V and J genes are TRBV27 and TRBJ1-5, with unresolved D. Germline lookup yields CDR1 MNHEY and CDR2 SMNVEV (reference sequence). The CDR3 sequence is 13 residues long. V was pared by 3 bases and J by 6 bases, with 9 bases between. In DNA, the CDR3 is TGTGCCAGCAGTTTGGGAGGCGGTCAGCCCCAGCATTTT. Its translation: CASSLGGGQPQHF.

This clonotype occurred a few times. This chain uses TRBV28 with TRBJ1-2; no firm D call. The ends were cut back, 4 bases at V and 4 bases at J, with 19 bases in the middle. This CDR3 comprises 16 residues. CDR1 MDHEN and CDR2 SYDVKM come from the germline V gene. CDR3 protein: CASSSHGSGPVYGYTF. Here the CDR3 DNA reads TGTGCCAGCAGTTCACATGGGTCTGGGCCCGTCTATGGCTACACCTTC.

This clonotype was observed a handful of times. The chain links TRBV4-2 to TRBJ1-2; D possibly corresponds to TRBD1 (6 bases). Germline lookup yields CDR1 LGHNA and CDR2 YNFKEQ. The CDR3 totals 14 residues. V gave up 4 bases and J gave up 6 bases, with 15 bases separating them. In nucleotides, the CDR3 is TGTGCCAGCAGCCCACAGGGAGAAGGGAATGGCTACACCTTC. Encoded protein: CASSPQGEGNGYTF.

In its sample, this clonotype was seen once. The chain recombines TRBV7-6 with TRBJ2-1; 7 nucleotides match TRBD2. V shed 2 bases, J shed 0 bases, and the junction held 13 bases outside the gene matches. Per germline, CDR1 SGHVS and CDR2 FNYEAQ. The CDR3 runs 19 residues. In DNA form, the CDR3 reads TGTGCCAGCAGCTTAAACCCCCCCCCTAGCGGACGCTCCTACAATGAGCAGTTCTTC. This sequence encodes CASSLNPPPSGRSYNEQFF.

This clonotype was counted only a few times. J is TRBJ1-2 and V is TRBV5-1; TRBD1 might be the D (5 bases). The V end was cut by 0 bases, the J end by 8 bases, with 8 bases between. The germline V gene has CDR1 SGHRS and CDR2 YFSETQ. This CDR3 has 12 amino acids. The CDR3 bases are TGCGCCAGCAGCTTGGACAGGCACGGCTACACCTTC. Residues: CASSLDRHGYTF.

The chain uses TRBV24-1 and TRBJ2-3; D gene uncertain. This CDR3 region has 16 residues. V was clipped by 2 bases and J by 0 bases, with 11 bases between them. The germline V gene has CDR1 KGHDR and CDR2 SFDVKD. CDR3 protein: CATSDSSLGSTDTQYF. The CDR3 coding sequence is TGTGCCACCAGTGATTCTTCTTTGGGCAGCACAGATACGCAGTATTTT.

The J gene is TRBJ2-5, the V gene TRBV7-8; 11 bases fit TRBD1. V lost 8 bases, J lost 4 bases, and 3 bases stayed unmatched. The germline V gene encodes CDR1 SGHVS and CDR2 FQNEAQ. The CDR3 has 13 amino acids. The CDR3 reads CASGTGGRETQYF. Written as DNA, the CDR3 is TGTGCCAGCGGGACAGGGGGTCGAGAGACCCAGTACTTC.

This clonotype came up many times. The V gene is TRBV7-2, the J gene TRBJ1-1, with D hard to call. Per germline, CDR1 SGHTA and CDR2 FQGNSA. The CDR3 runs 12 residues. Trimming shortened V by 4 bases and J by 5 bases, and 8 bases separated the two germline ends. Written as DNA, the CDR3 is TGTGCCAGCAGCTGGGGTCCTACTGAAGCTTTCTTT. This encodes CASSWGPTEAFF.

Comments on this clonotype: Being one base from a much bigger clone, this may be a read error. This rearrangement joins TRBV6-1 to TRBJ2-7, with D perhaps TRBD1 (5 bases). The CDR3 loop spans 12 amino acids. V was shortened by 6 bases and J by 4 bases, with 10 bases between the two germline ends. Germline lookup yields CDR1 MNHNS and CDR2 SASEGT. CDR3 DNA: TGTGCCAGCAGGATGACAGTATACGAGCAGTACTTC. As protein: CASRMTVYEQYF.